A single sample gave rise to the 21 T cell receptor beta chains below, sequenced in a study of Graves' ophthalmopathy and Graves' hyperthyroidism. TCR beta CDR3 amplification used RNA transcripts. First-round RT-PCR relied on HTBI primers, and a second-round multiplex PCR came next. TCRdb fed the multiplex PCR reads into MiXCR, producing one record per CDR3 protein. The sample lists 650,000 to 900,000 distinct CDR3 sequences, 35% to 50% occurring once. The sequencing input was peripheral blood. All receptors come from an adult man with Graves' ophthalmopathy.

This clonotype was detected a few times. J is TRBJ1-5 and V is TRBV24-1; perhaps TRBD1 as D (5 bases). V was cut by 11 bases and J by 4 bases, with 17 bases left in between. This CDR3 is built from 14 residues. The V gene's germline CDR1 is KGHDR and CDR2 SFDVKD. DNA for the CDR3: TGTGCCAGCAAAATCTCTTCAGGGAATCAGCCCCAGCATTTT. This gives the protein CASKISSGNQPQHF.

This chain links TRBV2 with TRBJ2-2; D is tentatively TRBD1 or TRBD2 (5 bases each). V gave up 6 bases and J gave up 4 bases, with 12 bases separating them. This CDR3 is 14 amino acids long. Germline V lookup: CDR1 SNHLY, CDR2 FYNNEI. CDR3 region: CASSGRDATGELFF. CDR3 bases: TGTGCCAGCAGCGGACGGGACGCCACCGGGGAGCTGTTTTTT.

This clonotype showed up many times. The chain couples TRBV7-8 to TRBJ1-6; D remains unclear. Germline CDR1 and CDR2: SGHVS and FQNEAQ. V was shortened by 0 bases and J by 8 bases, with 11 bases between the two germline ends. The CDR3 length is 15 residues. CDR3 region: CASSLAQGSYSPLHF. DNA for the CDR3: TGTGCCAGCAGCTTAGCGCAAGGGAGCTATTCACCCCTCCACTTT. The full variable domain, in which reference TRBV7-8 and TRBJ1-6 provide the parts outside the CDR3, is GAGVSQSPRYKVAKRGQDVALRCDPISGHVSLFWYQQALGQGPEFLTYFQNEAQLDKSGLPSDRFFAERPEGSVSTLKIQRTQQEDSAVYLCASSLAQGSYSPLHFGNGTRLTVT.

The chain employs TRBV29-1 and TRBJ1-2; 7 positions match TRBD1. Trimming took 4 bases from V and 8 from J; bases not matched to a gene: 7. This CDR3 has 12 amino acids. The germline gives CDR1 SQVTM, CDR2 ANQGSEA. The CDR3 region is CSVAEGAGGYTF. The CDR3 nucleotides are TGCAGCGTTGCGGAGGGGGCGGGGGGCTACACCTTC.

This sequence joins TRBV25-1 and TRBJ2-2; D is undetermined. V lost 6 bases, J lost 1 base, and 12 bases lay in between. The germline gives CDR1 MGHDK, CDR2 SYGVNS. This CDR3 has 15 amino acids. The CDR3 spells CASRAPTRNTGELFF. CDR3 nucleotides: TGTGCCAGCAGAGCCCCCACGAGGAACACCGGGGAGCTGTTTTTT.

The CDR3 DNA follows: TGTGCCATCAGTGAGGTTGGGACAGGCTCTGAAGCTTTCTTT. Amino acid sequence: CAISEVGTGSEAFF. V usage is TRBV10-3 and J usage is TRBJ1-1, with 8 bases fitting TRBD1. With V trimmed by 2 bases and J by 6 bases, 5 bases remained unmatched. CDR1 and CDR2 (germline): ENHRY, SYGVKD. The CDR3 has 14 residues.

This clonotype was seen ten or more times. The CDR3 DNA reads as TGTGCCAGCAGCTTATTCAGGGTTGAAGCTTTCTTT. Translating gives CASSLFRVEAFF. The V gene is TRBV7-2, the J gene TRBJ1-1; TRBD1 might be the D (5 bases). V was trimmed by 2 bases and J by 7 bases, leaving 8 bases between them. CDR3 length: 12 amino acids. From germline, CDR1 is SGHTA and CDR2 FQGNSA.

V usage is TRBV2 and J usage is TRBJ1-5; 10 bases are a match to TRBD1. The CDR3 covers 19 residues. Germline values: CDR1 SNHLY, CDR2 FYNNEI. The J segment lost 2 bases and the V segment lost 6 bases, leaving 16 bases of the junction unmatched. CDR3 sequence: CASSGSGTGEKTRNQPQHF. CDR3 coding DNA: TGTGCCAGCAGCGGATCCGGGACAGGGGAAAAGACACGCAATCAGCCCCAGCATTTT. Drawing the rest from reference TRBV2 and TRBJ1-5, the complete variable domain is EPEVTQTPSHQVTQMGQEVILRCVPISNHLYFYWYRQILGQKVEFLVSFYNNEISEKSEIFDDQFSVERPDGSNFTLKIRSTKLEDSAMYFCASSGSGTGEKTRNQPQHFGDGTRLSIL.

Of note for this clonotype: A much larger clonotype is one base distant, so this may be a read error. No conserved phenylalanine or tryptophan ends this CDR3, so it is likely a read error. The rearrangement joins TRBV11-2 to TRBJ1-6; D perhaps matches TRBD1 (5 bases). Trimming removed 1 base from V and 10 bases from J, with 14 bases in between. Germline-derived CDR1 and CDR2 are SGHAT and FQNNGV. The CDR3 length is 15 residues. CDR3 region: CASSLVVGRDSPLHL. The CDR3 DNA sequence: TGTGCCAGCAGCTTAGTGGTGGGGCGAGACTCACCCCTCCACCTT.

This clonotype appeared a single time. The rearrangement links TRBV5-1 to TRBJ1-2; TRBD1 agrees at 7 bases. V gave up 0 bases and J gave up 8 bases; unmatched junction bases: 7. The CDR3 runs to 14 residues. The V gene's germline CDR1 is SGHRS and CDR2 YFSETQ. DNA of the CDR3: TGCGCCAGCAGCTTGGAGGCGGGGGACAGCGGCTACACCTTC. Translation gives CASSLEAGDSGYTF.

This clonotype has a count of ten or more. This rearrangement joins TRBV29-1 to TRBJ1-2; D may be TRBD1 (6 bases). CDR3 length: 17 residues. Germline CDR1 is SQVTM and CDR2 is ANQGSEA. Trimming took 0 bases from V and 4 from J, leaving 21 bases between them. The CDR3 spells CSVEDQRGANPGYGYTF. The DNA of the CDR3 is TGCAGCGTTGAAGATCAGAGGGGGGCGAATCCCGGCTATGGCTACACCTTC.

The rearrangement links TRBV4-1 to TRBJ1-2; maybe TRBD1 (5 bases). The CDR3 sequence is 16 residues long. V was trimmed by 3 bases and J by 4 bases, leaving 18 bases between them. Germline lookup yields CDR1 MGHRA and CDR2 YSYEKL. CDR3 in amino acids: CASSHYRGAIFYGYTF. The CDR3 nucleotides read TGCGCCAGCAGCCACTACAGAGGGGCGATTTTCTATGGCTACACCTTC.

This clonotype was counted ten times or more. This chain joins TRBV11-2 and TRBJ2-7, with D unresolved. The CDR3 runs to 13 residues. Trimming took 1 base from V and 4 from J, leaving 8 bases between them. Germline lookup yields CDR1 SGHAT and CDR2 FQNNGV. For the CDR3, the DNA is TGTGCCAGCAGCTTAGGTCCCGGGTACGAGCAGTACTTC. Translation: CASSLGPGYEQYF.

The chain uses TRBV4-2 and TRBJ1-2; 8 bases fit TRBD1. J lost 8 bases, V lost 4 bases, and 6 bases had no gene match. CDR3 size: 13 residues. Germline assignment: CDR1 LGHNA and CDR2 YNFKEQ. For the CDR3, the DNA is TGTGCCAGCAGCCCGAGGACAGGGACAGGCTACACCTTC. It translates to CASSPRTGTGYTF.

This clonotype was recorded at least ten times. CDR3: CASSLDPQGYYGYTF. The CDR3, as DNA: TGTGCCAGCAGCTTAGATCCCCAAGGTTACTATGGCTACACCTTC. The chain uses TRBV7-2 and TRBJ1-2; D is unresolved. Trimming pared 1 base from V and 3 bases from J, leaving 12 bases between. The CDR3 loop spans 15 amino acids. The germline CDR1 and CDR2 sequences are SGHTA and FQGNSA. The variable domain in full, with the rest retrieved from reference TRBV7-2 and TRBJ1-2, is GAGVSQSPSNKVTEKGKDVELRCDPISGHTALYWYRQSLGQGLEFLIYFQGNSAPDKSGLPSDRFSAERTGGSVSTLTIQRTQQEDSAVYLCASSLDPQGYYGYTFGSGTRLTVV.

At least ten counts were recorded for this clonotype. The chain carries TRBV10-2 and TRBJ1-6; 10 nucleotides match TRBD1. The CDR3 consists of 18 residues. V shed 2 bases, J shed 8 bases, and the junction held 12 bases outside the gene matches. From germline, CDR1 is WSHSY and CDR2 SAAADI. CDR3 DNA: TGCGCCAGCAGTGAGGGCTCCGGGACAGGGGAAGTGGATTCACCCCTCCACTTT. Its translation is CASSEGSGTGEVDSPLHF.

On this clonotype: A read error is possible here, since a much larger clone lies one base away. The CDR3 reads CAVKGPAPNTGELFF. As DNA, the CDR3 is TGTGCCGTAAAAGGTCCGGCACCGAACACCGGGGAGCTGTTTTTT. The chain couples TRBV10-3 to TRBJ2-2; D is unresolved. Trimming shortened V by 11 bases and J by 0 bases, and 16 bases separated the two germline ends. The germline CDR1 and CDR2 sequences are ENHRY and SYGVKD. This CDR3 contains 15 residues.

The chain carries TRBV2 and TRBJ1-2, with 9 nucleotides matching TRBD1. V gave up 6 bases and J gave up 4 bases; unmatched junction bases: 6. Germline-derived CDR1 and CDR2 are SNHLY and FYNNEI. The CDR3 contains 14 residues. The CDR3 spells CASRDTGGAYGYTF. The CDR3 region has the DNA TGTGCCAGCAGGGATACAGGGGGCGCCTATGGCTACACCTTC.

Written as DNA, the CDR3 is TGTGCCAGCAGCCAAGATCAGAAAAGGGAGGAGACCCAGTACTTC. It yields the protein CASSQDQKREETQYF. This chain uses TRBV4-2 with TRBJ2-5, with a weak D call TRBD2 (5 bases). CDR3 length: 15 amino acids. Germline CDR1 and CDR2: LGHNA and YNFKEQ. V was trimmed by 0 bases and J by 5 bases, leaving 13 bases between them.

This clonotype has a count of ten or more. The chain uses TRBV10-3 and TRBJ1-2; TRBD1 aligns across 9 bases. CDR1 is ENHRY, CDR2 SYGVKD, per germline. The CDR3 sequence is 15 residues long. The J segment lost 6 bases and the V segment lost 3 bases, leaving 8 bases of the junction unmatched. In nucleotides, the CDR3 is TGTGCCATCAGTGATCGAGAGGGACAGGGTGATGGCTACACCTTC. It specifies CAISDREGQGDGYTF.

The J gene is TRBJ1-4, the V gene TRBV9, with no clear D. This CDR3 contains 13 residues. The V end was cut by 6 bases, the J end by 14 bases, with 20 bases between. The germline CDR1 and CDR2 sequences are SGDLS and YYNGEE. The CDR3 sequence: CASNPYSGGPLFF. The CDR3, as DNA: TGTGCCAGCAACCCGTATTCGGGAGGTCCCCTGTTTTTT.